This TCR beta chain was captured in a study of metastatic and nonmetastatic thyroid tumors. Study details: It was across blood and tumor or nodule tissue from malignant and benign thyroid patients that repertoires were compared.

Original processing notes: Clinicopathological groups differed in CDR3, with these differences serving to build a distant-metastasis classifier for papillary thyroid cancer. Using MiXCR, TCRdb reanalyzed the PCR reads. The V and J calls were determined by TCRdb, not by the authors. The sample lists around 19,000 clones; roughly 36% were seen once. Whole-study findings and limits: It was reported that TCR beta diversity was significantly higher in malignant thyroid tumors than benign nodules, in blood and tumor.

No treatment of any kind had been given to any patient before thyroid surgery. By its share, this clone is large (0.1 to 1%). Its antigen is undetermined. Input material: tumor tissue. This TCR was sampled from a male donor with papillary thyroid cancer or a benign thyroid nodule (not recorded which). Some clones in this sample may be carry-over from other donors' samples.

CDR3 loop: CASSSRPGAYNSPLHF. CDR3 bases: TGTGCCAGCAGTAGCCGTCCCGGCGCCTATAATTCACCCCTCCACTTT. This chain connects TRBV6-1 to TRBJ1-6; D gene unclear. CDR1 is MNHNS, CDR2 SASEGT, per germline. The CDR3 runs to 16 residues. The V end was cut by 5 bases, the J end by 2 bases, with 13 bases between.